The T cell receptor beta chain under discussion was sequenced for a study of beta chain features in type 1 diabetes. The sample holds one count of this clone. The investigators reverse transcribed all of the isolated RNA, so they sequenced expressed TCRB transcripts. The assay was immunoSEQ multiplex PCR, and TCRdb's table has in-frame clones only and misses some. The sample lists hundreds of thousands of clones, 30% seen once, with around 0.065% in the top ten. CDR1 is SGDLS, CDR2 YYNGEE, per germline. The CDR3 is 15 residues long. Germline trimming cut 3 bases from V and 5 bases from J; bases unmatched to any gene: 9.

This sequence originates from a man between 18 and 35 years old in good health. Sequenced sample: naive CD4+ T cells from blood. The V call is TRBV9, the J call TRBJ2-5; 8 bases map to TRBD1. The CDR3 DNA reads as TGTGCCAGCAGCGCAACAGGGGGACCACTGGAGACCCAGTACTTC. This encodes CASSATGGPLETQYF. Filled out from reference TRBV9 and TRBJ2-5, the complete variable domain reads DSGVTQTPKHLITATGQRVTLRCSPRSGDLSVYWYQQSLDQGLQFLIQYYNGEERAKGNILERFSAQQFPDLHSELNLSSLELGDSALYFCASSATGGPLETQYFGPGTRLLVL.